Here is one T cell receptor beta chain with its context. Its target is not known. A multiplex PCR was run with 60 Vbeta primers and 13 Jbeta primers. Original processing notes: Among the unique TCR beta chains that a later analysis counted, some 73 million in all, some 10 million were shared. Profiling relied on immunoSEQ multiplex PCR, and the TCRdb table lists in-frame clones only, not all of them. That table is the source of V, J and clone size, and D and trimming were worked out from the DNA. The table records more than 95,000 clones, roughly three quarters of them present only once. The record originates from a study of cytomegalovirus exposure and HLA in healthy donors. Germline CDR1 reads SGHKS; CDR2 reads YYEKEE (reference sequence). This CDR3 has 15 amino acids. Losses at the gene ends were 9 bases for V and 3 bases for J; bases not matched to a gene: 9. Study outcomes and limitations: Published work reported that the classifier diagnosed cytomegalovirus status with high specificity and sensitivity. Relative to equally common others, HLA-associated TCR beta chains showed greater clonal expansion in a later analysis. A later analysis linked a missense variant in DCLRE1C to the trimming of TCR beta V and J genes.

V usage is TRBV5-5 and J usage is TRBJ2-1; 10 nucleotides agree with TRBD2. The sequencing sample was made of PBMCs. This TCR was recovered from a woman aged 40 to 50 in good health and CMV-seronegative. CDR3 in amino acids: CATTTSGTVYNEQFF. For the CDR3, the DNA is TGTGCCACTACCACTAGCGGGACTGTCTACAATGAGCAGTTCTTC.